This T cell receptor (beta chain) is from a study of blood T cell repertoires in COVID-19. With 3 bases clipped from V and 0 bases from J, the junction kept 2 bases outside the gene matches. The CDR3 is 15 residues long. Germline lookup yields CDR1 MDHEN and CDR2 SYDVKM. Those enrolled in Seattle joined during active infection and were followed longitudinally afterward. In the original processing: Reference gene primer amplification gave estimated nucleated cell counts. Only in-frame clones appear in the TCRdb table, and some are missing; sequencing was by immunoSEQ multiplex PCR. V, J and clone size were drawn from that table, and D and trimming were deduced from the DNA. The sample records 200,000 to 250,000 clones, just over 85% being singletons.

The sample was peripheral blood. This rearrangement joins TRBV28 to TRBJ2-7; 10 nucleotides match TRBD2. The sequence came from a man over 45 with COVID-19, enrolled during active disease. CDR3 sequence reads: CASSFERGGSYEQYF. CDR3 nucleotides: TGTGCCAGCAGTTTCGAGCGGGGGGGCTCCTACGAGCAGTACTTC.